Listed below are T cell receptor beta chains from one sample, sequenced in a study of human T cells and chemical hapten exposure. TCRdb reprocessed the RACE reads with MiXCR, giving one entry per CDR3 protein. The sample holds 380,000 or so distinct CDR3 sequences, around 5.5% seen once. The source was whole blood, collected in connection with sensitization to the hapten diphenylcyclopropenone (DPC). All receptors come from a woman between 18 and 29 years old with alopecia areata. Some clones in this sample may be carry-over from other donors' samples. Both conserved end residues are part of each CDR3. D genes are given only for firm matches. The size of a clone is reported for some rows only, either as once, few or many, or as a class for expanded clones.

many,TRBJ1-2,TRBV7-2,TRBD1,CASSLDDRAGSYTF,TGTGCCAGCAGCTTAGATGACAGGGCGGGGAGCTACACCTTC
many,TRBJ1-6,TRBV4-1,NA,CASSQGATPSNSPLHF,TGCGCCAGCAGCCAAGGGGCGACGCCATCTAATTCACCCCTCCACTTT
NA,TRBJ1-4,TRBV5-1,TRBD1,CASSRTGGSVKLFF,TGCGCCAGCAGCCGAACAGGGGGAAGTGTAAAACTGTTTTTT
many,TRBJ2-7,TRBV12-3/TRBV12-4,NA,CASSEGPSYEQYF,TGTGCCAGCAGCGAGGGCCCAAGCTACGAGCAGTACTTC
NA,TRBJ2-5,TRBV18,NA,CASSPSMSRQETQYF,TGTGCCAGCTCACCATCTATGTCCCGTCAAGAGACCCAGTACTTC
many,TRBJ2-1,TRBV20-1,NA,CSARTQWWGTNEQFF,TGCAGTGCTAGAACTCAATGGTGGGGAACCAATGAGCAGTTCTTC
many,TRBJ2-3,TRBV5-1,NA,CASSLVGTDTQYF,TGTGCCAGCAGCTTAGTGGGTACAGATACGCAGTATTTT
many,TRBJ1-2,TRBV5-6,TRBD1,CASSRQGSYGYTF,TGTGCCAGCAGCCGACAGGGTAGCTATGGCTACACCTTC
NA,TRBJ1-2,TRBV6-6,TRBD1,CASSYSAGGGYTF,TGTGCCAGCAGTTACTCTGCAGGGGGAGGCTACACCTTC
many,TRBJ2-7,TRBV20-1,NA,CSAIKQSTFSYEQYF,TGCAGTGCTATTAAACAGTCTACATTTTCCTACGAGCAGTACTTC
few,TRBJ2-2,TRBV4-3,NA,CASSQEKTTANTGELFF,TGCGCCAGCAGCCAAGAAAAGACAACTGCGAACACCGGGGAGCTGTTTTTT
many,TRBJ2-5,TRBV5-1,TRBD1,CASSSTGTQETQYF,TGCGCCAGCAGCTCGACAGGGACGCAAGAGACCCAGTACTTC
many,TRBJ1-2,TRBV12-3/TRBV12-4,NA,CASSFWGKEGYTF,TGTGCCAGCAGTTTTTGGGGGAAGGAAGGCTACACCTTC
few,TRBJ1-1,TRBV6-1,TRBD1,CAIPGQGGGTEAFF,TGTGCCATCCCGGGACAGGGTGGGGGGACTGAAGCTTTCTTT
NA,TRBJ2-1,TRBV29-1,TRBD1,CSVLGQGALNEQFF,TGCAGCGTCCTTGGACAGGGGGCGCTCAATGAGCAGTTCTTC
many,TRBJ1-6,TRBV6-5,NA,CASSYGGTSSPLHF,TGTGCCAGCAGTTATGGGGGAACGAGCTCACCCCTCCACTTT
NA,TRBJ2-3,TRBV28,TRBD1,CASKQGMEDTQYF,TGTGCCAGCAAACAGGGGATGGAAGATACGCAGTATTTT
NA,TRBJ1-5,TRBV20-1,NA,CSARDGLNQPQHF,TGCAGTGCTAGAGATGGACTCAATCAGCCCCAGCATTTT
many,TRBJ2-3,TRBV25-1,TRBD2,CASSLTSGGGSGTDTQYF,TGTGCCAGCAGTCTAACTAGCGGGGGGGGCTCTGGCACAGATACGCAGTATTTT
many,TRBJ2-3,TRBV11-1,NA,CASSLGWGPDTQYF,TGTGCCAGCAGCTTAGGTTGGGGGCCAGATACGCAGTATTTT
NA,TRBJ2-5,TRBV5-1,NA,CASSLDSSPETQYF,TGCGCCAGCAGCTTGGACTCCTCTCCAGAGACCCAGTACTTC
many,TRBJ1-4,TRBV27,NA,CASSFRINEKLFF,TGTGCCAGCAGTTTCAGGATCAATGAAAAACTGTTTTTT
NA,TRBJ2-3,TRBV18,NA,CASSPPTRRDTQYF,TGTGCCAGCTCACCACCAACCAGACGAGATACGCAGTATTTT
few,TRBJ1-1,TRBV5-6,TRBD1,CASSPGQGGSNTEAFF,TGTGCCAGCAGCCCGGGACAGGGAGGATCGAACACTGAAGCTTTCTTT
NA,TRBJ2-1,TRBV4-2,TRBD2,CASSPARSGGVGEQFF,TGTGCCAGCAGCCCTGCGAGGAGCGGGGGGGTAGGTGAGCAGTTCTTC
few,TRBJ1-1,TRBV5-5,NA,CASSSSRENTEAFF,TGTGCCAGCAGCTCCTCTAGGGAAAACACTGAAGCTTTCTTT
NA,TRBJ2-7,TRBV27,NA,CASSLVPGQSYEQYF,TGTGCCAGCAGTTTAGTCCCGGGACAAAGCTACGAGCAGTACTTC
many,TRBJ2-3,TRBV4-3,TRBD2,CASSTGTSRPPDTQYF,TGCGCCAGCAGCACAGGGACTAGCCGCCCCCCGGATACGCAGTATTTT
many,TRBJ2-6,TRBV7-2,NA,CASSLVGGMRHSGANVLTF,TGTGCCAGCAGCTTAGTAGGGGGGATGCGTCACTCTGGGGCCAACGTCCTGACTTTC
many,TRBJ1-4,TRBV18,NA,CASSPPSERSNEKLFF,TGTGCCAGCTCACCACCCTCAGAACGGTCTAATGAAAAACTGTTTTTT
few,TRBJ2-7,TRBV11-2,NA,CASSETAPGTYEQYF,TGTGCCAGCAGCGAAACAGCTCCTGGGACTTACGAGCAGTACTTC
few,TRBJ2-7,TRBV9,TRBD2,CASSSGGGAQKQYF,TGTGCCAGCAGCTCGGGCGGGGGGGCCCAGAAGCAGTACTTC
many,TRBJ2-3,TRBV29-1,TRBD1,CSVEGAGTGASTDTQYF,TGCAGCGTTGAAGGGGCTGGGACAGGGGCCTCCACAGATACGCAGTATTTT
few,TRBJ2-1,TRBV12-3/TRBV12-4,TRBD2,CASSKRGSYNEQFF,TGTGCCAGCAGTAAGCGGGGCTCCTACAATGAGCAGTTCTTC